A selection of T cell receptor beta chains follows, all from one sample in a study of cytomegalovirus exposure and HLA in healthy donors. Libraries were prepared by immunoSEQ multiplex PCR; TCRdb keeps only in-frame clonotypes and omits some of them. This table has some 85,000 clones, around 77% appearing once. Sequencing was done on a sample of PBMCs. The receptors here all came from a man younger than 45 in good health and CMV-seronegative. CDR3s leave out the opening cysteine and the closing phenylalanine or tryptophan. A D gene is named only where the DNA matches it firmly. Clone size, where shown, is once, few, many, or a class for clones that have expanded.

j_gene	d_gene	v_gene	abundance	CDR3aa
TRBJ1-2	NA	TRBV19	few	ASSIQGTRYGYT
TRBJ2-7	TRBD2	TRBV6-6	NA	ASSAPGLANYEQY
TRBJ2-6	TRBD2	TRBV27	NA	ASSPGGGGANVLT
TRBJ2-1	TRBD2	TRBV25-1	NA	ATPAGGYNEQF
TRBJ1-4	NA	TRBV28	NA	ASSLVREKLF
TRBJ2-4	NA	TRBV19	NA	ASRRADKNIQY
TRBJ2-7	NA	TRBV30	NA	AWSAGNYEQY
TRBJ2-5	NA	TRBV5-4	NA	ASSPGGTGSRGGETQY
TRBJ1-2	TRBD1	TRBV6-6	NA	ASTVDRANYGYT
TRBJ1-3	NA	TRBV5-4	few	ASSPGAAPGLSGNTIY
TRBJ1-1	NA	TRBV28	NA	ASRPPGAGATNTEAF
TRBJ2-5	NA	TRBV2	NA	ASAARAGQETQY
TRBJ1-1	TRBD1	TRBV5-1	NA	ASSQGRITEAF
TRBJ2-2	NA	TRBV7-8	NA	ASSLRHGTNTGELF
TRBJ2-4	NA	TRBV19	NA	ASSATGAKNIQY
TRBJ2-7	TRBD2	TRBV5-4	NA	ASSWEGSLGEQY
TRBJ2-1	TRBD2	TRBV5-1	NA	ASSLGTSGRELWEQF
TRBJ2-7	NA	TRBV28	few	ASSPPQGFGENSYEQY
TRBJ1-5	NA	TRBV15	NA	ATSRVQGPSYKQPQH
TRBJ1-1	TRBD1	TRBV7-6	NA	ASSLRTGGQTEAF
TRBJ1-1	TRBD1	TRBV11-2	NA	ASRGQGSNTEAF
TRBJ2-6	TRBD1	TRBV5-4	NA	ASSWKGQAGANVLT
TRBJ1-1	NA	TRBV7-2	NA	ASSLVAWYSEAF
TRBJ1-1	NA	TRBV27	few	ASSFRRGEQGAF
TRBJ2-3	TRBD2	TRBV9	NA	ASSRTSGYTDTQY
TRBJ2-7	NA	TRBV28	few	ASSTASGSSYEQY
TRBJ1-1	NA	TRBV6-1	NA	ASSSQGLEAF
TRBJ2-3	NA	TRBV11-2	NA	ASSLDLGRGPDTQY
TRBJ2-5	TRBD1	TRBV20-1	NA	SAEGTGLY
TRBJ2-1	NA	TRBV4-1	few	ASSQEAGSSYNEQF
TRBJ2-5	NA	TRBV7-2	NA	ASSPLSGGRETQY
TRBJ2-3	NA	TRBV27	NA	ASSLRYTDTQY
TRBJ2-7	TRBD1	TRBV7-9	NA	ASSPGQGYEQY
NA	NA	TRBV5-6	NA	ASSVSESYEQY
TRBJ2-6	NA	TRBV19	NA	ASSPRGSGANVLT
TRBJ2-5	TRBD2	TRBV2	NA	ASSTGTSGSETQY
TRBJ2-3	NA	TRBV11-2	NA	ASSFRGRVNTDTQY
TRBJ2-7	TRBD1	TRBV11-2	NA	ASTMDRANYEQY
TRBJ1-2	NA	TRBV2	NA	ASVPTAQAGGYT
TRBJ2-5	NA	TRBV7-9	NA	ASSLPSRVGETQY
TRBJ1-2	TRBD1	TRBV4-2	NA	ASSQVTGEGYGYT
TRBJ1-3	NA	TRBV7-8	NA	ASSLEGGRAHSGNTIY